This entry is about one T cell receptor beta chain. This table comes from immunoSEQ multiplex PCR, and its TCRdb copy is limited to in-frame clones, with some not included. The profile covers some 120,000 clones, with around 80% appearing a single time and 1.5% to 2% taken by the ten largest. These data belong to a study of blood T cell repertoires in COVID-19. This CDR3 comprises 18 residues. The J segment lost 4 bases and the V segment lost 3 bases, leaving 8 bases of the junction unmatched. Germline V gene data show CDR1 as SGHNT and CDR2 as YYREEE (reference sequence). The clonotype comes from a man in his sixties or seventies with acute or convalescent COVID-19. The specimen sequenced was peripheral blood. The rearrangement links TRBV5-4 to TRBJ2-2; the match to TRBD2 covers 14 bases. The CDR3 DNA sequence: TGTGCCAGCAGCTCCAAGACTAGCGGGGGGGCGTTCACCGGGGAGCTGTTTTTT. As protein: CASSSKTSGGAFTGELFF.